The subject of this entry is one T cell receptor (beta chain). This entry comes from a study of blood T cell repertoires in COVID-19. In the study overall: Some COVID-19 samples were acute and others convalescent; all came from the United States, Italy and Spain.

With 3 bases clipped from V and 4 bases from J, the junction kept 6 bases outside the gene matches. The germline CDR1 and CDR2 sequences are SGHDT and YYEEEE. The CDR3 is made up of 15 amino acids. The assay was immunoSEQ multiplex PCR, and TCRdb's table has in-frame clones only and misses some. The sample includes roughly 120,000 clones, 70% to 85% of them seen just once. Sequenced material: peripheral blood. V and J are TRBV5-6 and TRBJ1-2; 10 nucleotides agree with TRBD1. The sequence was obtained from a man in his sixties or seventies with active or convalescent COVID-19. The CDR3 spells CASSYSRTGGYGYTF. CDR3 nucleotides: TGTGCCAGCAGCTACTCGCGGACAGGGGGCTATGGCTACACCTTC.